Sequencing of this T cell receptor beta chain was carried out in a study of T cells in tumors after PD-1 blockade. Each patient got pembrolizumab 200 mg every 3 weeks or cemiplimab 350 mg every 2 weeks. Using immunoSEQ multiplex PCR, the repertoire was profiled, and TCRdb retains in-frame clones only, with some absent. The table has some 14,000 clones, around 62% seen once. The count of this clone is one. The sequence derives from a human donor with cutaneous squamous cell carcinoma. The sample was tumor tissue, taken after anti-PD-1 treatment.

The CDR3 here is CSDGSGADNEQFF. The CDR3 DNA reads as TGCAGCGATGGGAGTGGAGCGGACAATGAGCAGTTCTTC. The rearrangement joins TRBV29-1 to TRBJ2-1; weak D call: TRBD2 (5 bases). Trimming took off 7 bases at V and 5 bases at J, with 15 bases between the two ends. The CDR3 is made up of 13 amino acids. CDR1 and CDR2 from the germline V gene are SQVTM and ANQGSEA.